The rows below give T cell receptor beta chains drawn from one sample of a study of T cell responses to AZD1222 COVID-19 vaccine. The protocol was immunoSEQ multiplex PCR, while the TCRdb copy is restricted to in-frame clones and leaves out a portion. The table includes roughly 100,000 clones, more than 75% detected once. The sample here was peripheral blood, taken on day 0 of AZD1222 vaccination. Receptors were obtained from an adult in good health. Both conserved end residues are trimmed from each CDR3.

v_gene	j_gene	CDR3aa
TRBV19	TRBJ1-5	ASSMTGVGVNQPQH
TRBV19	TRBJ2-3	ASSIRASGGDTQY
TRBV5-4	TRBJ2-1	ASSATAQGGEQF
TRBV2	TRBJ1-6	ASSFNIMSPLH
TRBV5-1	TRBJ1-2	ASSTASLTGGNGYT
TRBV5-1	TRBJ1-1	ASSLNTEAF
TRBV4-1	TRBJ2-5	ASRASGGAETQY
TRBV27	TRBJ1-3	ASSPRSGNTIY
TRBV4-3	TRBJ1-2	ASSPSYEDPYYGYT
TRBV11-2	TRBJ2-7	ASSLDQEDPYEQY
TRBV10-1	TRBJ1-4	ASSEGTGRTNEKLF
TRBV5-1	TRBJ2-2	ASRDSTTGELF
TRBV7-9	TRBJ2-2	ASSPPGTGELF
TRBV5-1	TRBJ1-2	ASSLAGTGNYGYT
TRBV5-1	TRBJ1-1	ASSLREPNTEAF
TRBV20-1	TRBJ2-3	SASNAGTSVRTDTQY
TRBV5-1	TRBJ1-1	ASSLDPQGARTEAF
TRBV5-4	TRBJ1-4	ASSAVVTSNLEKLF
TRBV5-5	TRBJ2-7	ASSLRSSTAYEQY
TRBV19	TRBJ1-2	ASSTSFEGYT
TRBV7-9	TRBJ2-6	ASSSFDRGFSGANVLT
TRBV15	TRBJ1-2	ATSRESYGYT
TRBV5-6	TRBJ1-4	ASSSDRDGTNEKLF
TRBV5-1	TRBJ2-7	ASSLEGDVYEQY
TRBV18	TRBJ2-1	ASSPPRGDEQF
TRBV5-6	TRBJ2-7	ASSLSGTSRYEQY
TRBV29-1	TRBJ1-2	SVEEGPTNGYT